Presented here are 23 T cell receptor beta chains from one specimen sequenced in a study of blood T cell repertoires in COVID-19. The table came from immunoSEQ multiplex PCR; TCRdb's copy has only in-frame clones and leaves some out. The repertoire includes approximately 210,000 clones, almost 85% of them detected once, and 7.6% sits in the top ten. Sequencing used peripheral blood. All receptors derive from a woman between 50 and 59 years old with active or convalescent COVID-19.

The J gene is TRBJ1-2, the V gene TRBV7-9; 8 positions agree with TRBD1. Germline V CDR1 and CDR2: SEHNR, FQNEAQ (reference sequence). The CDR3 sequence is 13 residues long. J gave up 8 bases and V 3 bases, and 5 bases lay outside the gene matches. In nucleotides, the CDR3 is TGTGCCAGCAGCTTGGGGACAGGAGGCGGCTACACCTTC. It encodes CASSLGTGGGYTF. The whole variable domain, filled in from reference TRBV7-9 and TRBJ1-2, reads DTGVSQNPRHKITKRGQNVTFRCDPISEHNRLYWYRQTLGQGPEFLTYFQNEAQLEKSRLLSDRFSAERPKGSFSTLEIQRTEQGDSAMYLCASSLGTGGGYTFGSGTRLTVV.

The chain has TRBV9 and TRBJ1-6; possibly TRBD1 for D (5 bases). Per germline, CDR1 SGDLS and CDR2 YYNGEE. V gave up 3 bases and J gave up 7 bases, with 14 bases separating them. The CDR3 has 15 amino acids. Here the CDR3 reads CASSAGDWGNSPLHF. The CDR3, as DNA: TGTGCCAGCAGCGCGGGGGACTGGGGGAATTCACCCCTCCACTTT.

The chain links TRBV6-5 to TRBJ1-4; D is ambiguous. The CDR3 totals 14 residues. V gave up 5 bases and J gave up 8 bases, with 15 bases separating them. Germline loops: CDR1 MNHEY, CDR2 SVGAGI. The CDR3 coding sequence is TGTGCCAGCAGTCTAGAGGATCGAGGGGAAAAACTGTTTTTT. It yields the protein CASSLEDRGEKLFF.

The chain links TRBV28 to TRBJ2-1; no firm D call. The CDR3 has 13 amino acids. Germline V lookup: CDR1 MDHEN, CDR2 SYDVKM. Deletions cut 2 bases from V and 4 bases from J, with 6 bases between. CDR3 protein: CASSLGLYNEQFF. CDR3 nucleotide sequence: TGTGCCAGCAGTTTAGGGCTTTACAATGAGCAGTTCTTC.

The CDR3 loop is CASSSGQEETQYF. The DNA for the CDR3 is TGCGCCAGCAGCTCCGGACAGGAAGAGACCCAGTACTTC. The rearrangement links TRBV5-1 to TRBJ2-5, with 7 bases identical to TRBD1. Unmatched junction bases numbered 2, after V lost 3 bases and J lost 3 bases. The CDR3 is made up of 13 amino acids. From germline, CDR1 is SGHRS and CDR2 YFSETQ.

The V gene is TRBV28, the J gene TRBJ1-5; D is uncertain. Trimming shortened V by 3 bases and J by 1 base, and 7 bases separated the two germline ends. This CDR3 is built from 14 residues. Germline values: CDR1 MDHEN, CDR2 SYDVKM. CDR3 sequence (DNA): TGTGCCAGCAGTTTCGGCAGGAGCAATCAGCCCCAGCATTTT. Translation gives CASSFGRSNQPQHF. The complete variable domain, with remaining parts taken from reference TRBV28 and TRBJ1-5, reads DVKVTQSSRYLVKRTGEKVFLECVQDMDHENMFWYRQDPGLGLRLIYFSYDVKMKEKGDIPEGYSVSREKKERFSLILESASTNQTSMYLCASSFGRSNQPQHFGDGTRLSIL.

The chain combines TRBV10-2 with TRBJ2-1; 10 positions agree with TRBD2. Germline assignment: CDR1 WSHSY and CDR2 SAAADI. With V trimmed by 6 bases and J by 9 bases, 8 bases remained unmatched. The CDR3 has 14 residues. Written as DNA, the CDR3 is TGCGCCAGCAGCCTAAGCGGGGGGGCATTTGAGCAGTTCTTC. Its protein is CASSLSGGAFEQFF.

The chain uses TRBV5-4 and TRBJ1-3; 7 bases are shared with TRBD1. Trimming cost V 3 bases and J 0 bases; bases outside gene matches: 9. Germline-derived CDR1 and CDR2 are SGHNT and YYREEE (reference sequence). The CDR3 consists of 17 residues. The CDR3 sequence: CASSSGTDSYSGNTIYF. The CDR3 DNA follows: TGTGCCAGCAGCTCAGGGACAGACAGCTACTCTGGAAACACCATATATTTT.

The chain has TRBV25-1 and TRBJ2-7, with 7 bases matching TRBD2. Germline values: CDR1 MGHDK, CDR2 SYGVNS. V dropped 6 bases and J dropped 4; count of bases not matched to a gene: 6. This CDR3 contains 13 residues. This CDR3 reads CASRRETGYEQYF. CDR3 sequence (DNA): TGTGCCAGCAGGCGGGAGACCGGGTACGAGCAGTACTTC.

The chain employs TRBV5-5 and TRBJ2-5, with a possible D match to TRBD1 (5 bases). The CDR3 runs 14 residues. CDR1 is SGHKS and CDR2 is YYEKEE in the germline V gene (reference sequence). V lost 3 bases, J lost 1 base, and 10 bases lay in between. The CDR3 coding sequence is TGTGCCAGCAGCTCCCTGACAGTCCAAGAGACCCAGTACTTC. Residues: CASSSLTVQETQYF.

CDR3 DNA sequence: TGTGCCAGCACCGCGGGGGGAGACTATAATTCACCCCTCCACTTT. Its translation: CASTAGGDYNSPLHF. This chain uses TRBV5-4 with TRBJ1-6; a weak D match, TRBD1 (5 bases). V shed 6 bases and J shed 3 bases, with 13 bases lying between them. CDR1 SGHNT and CDR2 YYREEE come from the germline V gene (reference sequence). CDR3 size: 15 residues.

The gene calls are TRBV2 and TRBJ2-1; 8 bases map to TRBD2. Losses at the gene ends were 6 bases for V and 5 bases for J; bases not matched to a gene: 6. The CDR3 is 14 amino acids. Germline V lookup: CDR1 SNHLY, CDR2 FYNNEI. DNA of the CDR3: TGTGCCAGCAGGGCTAGCGGGCAAGACAATGAGCAGTTCTTC. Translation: CASRASGQDNEQFF.

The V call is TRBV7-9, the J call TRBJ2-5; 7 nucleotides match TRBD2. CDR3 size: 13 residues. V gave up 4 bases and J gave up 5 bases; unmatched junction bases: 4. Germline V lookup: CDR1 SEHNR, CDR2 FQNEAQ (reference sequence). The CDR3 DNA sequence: TGTGCCAGCAGCTCCCCCGGGGGGGAGACCCAGTACTTC. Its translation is CASSSPGGETQYF.

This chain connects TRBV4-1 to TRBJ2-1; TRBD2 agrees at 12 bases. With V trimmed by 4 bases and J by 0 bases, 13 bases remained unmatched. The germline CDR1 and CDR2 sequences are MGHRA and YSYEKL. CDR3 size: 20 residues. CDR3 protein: CASSRQIGLAGISSYNEQFF. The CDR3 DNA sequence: TGCGCCAGCAGCCGCCAGATAGGACTAGCGGGGATAAGCTCCTACAATGAGCAGTTCTTC.

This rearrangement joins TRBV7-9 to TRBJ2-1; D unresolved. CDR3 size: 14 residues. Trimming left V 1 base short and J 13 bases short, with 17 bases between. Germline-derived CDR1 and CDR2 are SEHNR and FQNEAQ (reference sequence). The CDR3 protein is CASSLGAPTMKQFF. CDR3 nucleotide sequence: TGTGCCAGCAGCTTAGGGGCTCCTACAATGAAACAGTTCTTC.

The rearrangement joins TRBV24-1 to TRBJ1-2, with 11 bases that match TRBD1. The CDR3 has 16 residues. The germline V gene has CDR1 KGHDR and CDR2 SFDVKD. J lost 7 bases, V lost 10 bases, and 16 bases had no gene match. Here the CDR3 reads CATQPGQGVGGGGYTF. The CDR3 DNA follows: TGTGCCACGCAACCGGGACAGGGGGTCGGCGGCGGTGGCTACACCTTC.

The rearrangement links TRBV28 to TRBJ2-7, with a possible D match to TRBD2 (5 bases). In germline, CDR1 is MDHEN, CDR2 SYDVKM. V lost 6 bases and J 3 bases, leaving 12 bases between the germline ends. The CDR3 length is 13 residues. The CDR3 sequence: CASRPGSNYEQYV. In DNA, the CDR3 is TGTGCCAGCAGACCGGGGAGCAACTACGAGCAGTACGTC.

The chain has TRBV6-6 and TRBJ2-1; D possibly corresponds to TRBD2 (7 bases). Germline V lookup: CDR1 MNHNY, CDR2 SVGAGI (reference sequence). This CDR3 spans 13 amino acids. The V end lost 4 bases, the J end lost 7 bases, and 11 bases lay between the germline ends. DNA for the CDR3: TGTGCCAGCAGTTGGAAGGGGGGGAATGAGCAGTTCTTC. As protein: CASSWKGGNEQFF.

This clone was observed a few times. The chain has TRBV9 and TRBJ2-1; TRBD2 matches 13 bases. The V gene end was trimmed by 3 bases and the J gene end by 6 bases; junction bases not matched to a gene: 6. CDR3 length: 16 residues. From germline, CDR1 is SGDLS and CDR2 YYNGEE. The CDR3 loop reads CASSAGLAGARNEQFF. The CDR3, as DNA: TGTGCCAGCAGCGCCGGACTAGCGGGAGCACGCAATGAGCAGTTCTTC. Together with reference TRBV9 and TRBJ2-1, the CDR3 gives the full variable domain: DSGVTQTPKHLITATGQRVTLRCSPRSGDLSVYWYQQSLDQGLQFLIQYYNGEERAKGNILERFSAQQFPDLHSELNLSSLELGDSALYFCASSAGLAGARNEQFFGPGTRLTVL.

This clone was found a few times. In nucleotides, the CDR3 is TGCGCCAGCAGTCAACCGGTGAAAGCCGGGACAGACGAGCCCCAGCATTTT. Translating gives CASSQPVKAGTDEPQHF. The rearrangement joins TRBV23-1 to TRBJ1-5; 7 positions match TRBD1. TRBV23-1 is flagged as an ORF with uncertain function. V trimming: 2 bases; J trimming: 8 bases; junction bases outside the gene matches: 15. CDR3 size: 17 residues.

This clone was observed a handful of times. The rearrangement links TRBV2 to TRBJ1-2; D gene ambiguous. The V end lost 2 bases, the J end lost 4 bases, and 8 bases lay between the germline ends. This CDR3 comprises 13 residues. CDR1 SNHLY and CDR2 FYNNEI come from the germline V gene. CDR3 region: CASSEMGVYGYTF. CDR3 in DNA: TGTGCCAGCAGTGAAATGGGAGTCTATGGCTACACCTTC.

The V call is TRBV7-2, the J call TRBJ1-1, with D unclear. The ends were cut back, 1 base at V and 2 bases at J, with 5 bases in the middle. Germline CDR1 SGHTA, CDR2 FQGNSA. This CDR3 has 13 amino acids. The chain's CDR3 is CASSLVRNTEAFF. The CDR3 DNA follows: TGTGCCAGCAGCTTAGTGCGAAACACTGAAGCTTTCTTT.

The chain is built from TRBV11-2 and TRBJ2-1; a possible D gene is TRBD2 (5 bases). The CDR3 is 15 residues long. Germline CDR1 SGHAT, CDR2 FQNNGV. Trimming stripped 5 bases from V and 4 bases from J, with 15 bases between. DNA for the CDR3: TGTGCCAGCAGCCCCTGGAGTAGCGAATACAATGAGCAGTTCTTC. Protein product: CASSPWSSEYNEQFF. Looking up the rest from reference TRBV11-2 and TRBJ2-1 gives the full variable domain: EAGVAQSPRYKIIEKRQSVAFWCNPISGHATLYWYQQILGQGPKLLIQFQNNGVVDDSQLPKDRFSAERLKGVDSTLKIQPAKLEDSAVYLCASSPWSSEYNEQFFGPGTRLTVL.